This T cell receptor beta chain was found in a study of response to subunit inactivated influenza vaccine. General observations from the study: The authors suggested that few new T cells are recruited per seasonal influenza vaccination.

TCRdb re-called the RT-PCR reads with MiXCR, one entry per CDR3 protein. The sample holds about 700,000 distinct CDR3 sequences; approximately 13% are singletons and the top ten take 5.5% to 7%. With 4 bases removed from V and 3 bases from J, the gap between germline ends came to 13 bases. Germline CDR1 is SGHDN and CDR2 is FVKESK. CDR3 size: 15 residues. In its sample, this clonotype was seen a few times. Its target is unknown. The genes are TRBV14 and TRBJ2-1, with no clear D. The starting material was PBMCs from blood, obtained 14 to 15 days before vaccination. This receptor was taken from a man in his forties or fifties who received an inactivated influenza vaccine. The CDR3 reads CASSRETGNYNEQFF. The CDR3 DNA is TGTGCCAGCAGCCGAGAGACTGGAAACTACAATGAGCAGTTCTTC.